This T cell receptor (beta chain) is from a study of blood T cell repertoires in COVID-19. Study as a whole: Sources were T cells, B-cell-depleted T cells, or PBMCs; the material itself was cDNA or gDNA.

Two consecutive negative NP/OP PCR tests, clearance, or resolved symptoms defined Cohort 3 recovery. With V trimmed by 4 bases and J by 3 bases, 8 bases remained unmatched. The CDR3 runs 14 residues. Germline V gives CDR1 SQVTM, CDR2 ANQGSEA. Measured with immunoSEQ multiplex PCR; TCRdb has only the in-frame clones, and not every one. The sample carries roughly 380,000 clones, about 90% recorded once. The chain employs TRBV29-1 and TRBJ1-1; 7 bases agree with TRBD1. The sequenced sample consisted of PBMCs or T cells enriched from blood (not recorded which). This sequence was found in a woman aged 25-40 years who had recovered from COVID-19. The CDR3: CSVVEQGWDTEAFF. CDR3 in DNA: TGCAGCGTTGTAGAACAGGGGTGGGACACTGAAGCTTTCTTT.